The source of this T cell receptor beta chain is a study of CXCR3-negative and CXCR3-positive naive CD8 T cells. Study-level information: The study obtained roughly 140 million TRB reads, about 1.5 +/- 0.3 million per library.

Regarding this clonotype: Antigen: not known.

The CDR3 is 15 amino acids. CDR1 SGHRS and CDR2 YFSETQ come from the germline V gene. Study results and limitations: For naive cells, CXCR3-negative and CXCR3-positive subsets had similar TRBV-TRBJ usage; for memory cells, usage differed. The study found more hydrophobic TRB CDR3s in CXCR3-positive naive cells than in CXCR3-negative naive cells.

UMI-labeled 5' RACE yielded the TRB cDNA libraries. Using the 5' RACE reads, TCRdb records one entry per CDR3 protein without DNA. This listing includes roughly 89,000 distinct CDR3 sequences. The chain couples TRBV5-1 to TRBJ2-3; TCRdb reports TRBD1, a call that lacks DNA to check it against. Sample: naive CXCR3- CD8+ T cells from blood. The subset denotes: CD45RO-CCR7+CD27+CD95- naive CD8+ T cells lacking CXCR3 (TNR3-). The TCR was taken from a human donor in good health. Some clones in this sample may be carry-over from other donors' samples. The CDR3 sequence: CASSLRDRVSDTQYF.